Listed below are T cell receptor beta chains from one sample, sequenced in a study of CD8 T cells in ankylosing spondylitis. TCRdb re-derived calls from the 5' RACE reads in MiXCR, one entry per CDR3 protein. This sample has about 250,000 distinct CDR3 sequences, with roughly 32% found just once. The specimen sequenced was blood, either unsorted or a sorted T cell fraction (not recorded which). Receptors were obtained from a male donor with ankylosing spondylitis or in good health (not recorded which). Each CDR3 is given with its conserved first and last residue. Each record gives: J gene, clone size, V gene, D gene, CDR3 protein, CDR3 DNA. The D gene is left open where the match is weak. Rows give clone size only sometimes, using once, few, many, or a class for an expanded clone.

>TRBJ2-7|once|TRBV6-5|.
CASSLRAGPHEQYF
TGTGCCAGCAGTTTAAGAGCAGGGCCGCACGAGCAGTACTTC
>TRBJ2-3|few|TRBV20-1|.
CSASPGYTDTQYF
TGCAGTGCTAGCCCAGGGTACACAGATACGCAGTATTTT
>TRBJ1-4|many|TRBV20-1|.
CSARGRPSDEKLFF
TGCAGTGCGCGGGGACGGCCGAGCGACGAAAAACTGTTTTTT
>TRBJ2-3|.|TRBV5-4|.
CASSLAAEDTQYF
TGTGCCAGCAGCTTGGCCGCTGAAGATACGCAGTATTTT
>TRBJ2-5|few|TRBV4-1|.
CASSHTIAAETQYF
TGCGCCAGCAGCCACACTATTGCCGCGGAGACCCAGTACTTC
>TRBJ1-1|.|TRBV29-1|.
CSVDGTVYTEAFF
TGCAGCGTTGATGGGACGGTATACACTGAAGCTTTCTTT
>TRBJ2-7|.|TRBV18|TRBD1
CASSYTRDRGTYEQYF
TGTGCCAGCTCTTATACCCGGGACAGGGGAACCTACGAGCAGTACTTC
>TRBJ1-6|few|TRBV27|.
CASSLLPGVGSPLHF
TGTGCCAGCAGTTTATTGCCCGGGGTCGGTTCACCCCTCCACTTT
>TRBJ2-7|.|TRBV6-1|TRBD2
CASSPLAGTYEQYF
TGTGCCAGCAGTCCCCTAGCGGGGACCTACGAGCAGTACTTC
>TRBJ1-2|.|TRBV20-1|.
CSARGAANYGYTF
TGCAGTGCTAGGGGGGCTGCTAACTATGGCTACACCTTC
>TRBJ2-1|.|TRBV11-2|TRBD2
CASSLVRASGSSYNEQFF
TGTGCCAGCAGCTTAGTTAGGGCTAGCGGTTCCTCCTACAATGAGCAGTTCTTC
>TRBJ2-2|few|TRBV12-3/TRBV12-4|.
CASSLGSLTGELFF
TGTGCCAGCAGTTTAGGTAGTTTAACCGGGGAGCTGTTTTTT
>TRBJ2-7|few|TRBV6-2/TRBV6-3|TRBD2
CASTPSGGGVHEQYF
TGTGCCAGCACTCCCAGCGGCGGGGGGGTCCACGAGCAGTACTTC
>TRBJ2-3|.|TRBV20-1|TRBD1
CSASSTQGFTDTQYF
TGCAGTGCTAGCTCCACACAGGGGTTCACAGATACGCAGTATTTT
>TRBJ2-5|few|TRBV7-9|.
CASSQFWSPWQTQYF
TGTGCCAGCAGCCAATTTTGGTCACCATGGCAGACCCAGTACTTC
>TRBJ2-7|.|TRBV12-3/TRBV12-4|.
CASSSALSYEQYF
TGTGCCAGCAGTTCAGCTCTATCCTACGAGCAGTACTTC
>TRBJ2-5|many|TRBV12-3/TRBV12-4|.
CASSLRETQYF
TGTGCCAGCAGTTTACGGGAGACCCAGTACTTC
>TRBJ2-1|.|TRBV24-1|.
CATEAGTVVPREQFF
TGTGCCACCGAGGCCGGGACGGTCGTACCTCGGGAGCAGTTCTTC
>TRBJ2-7|.|TRBV20-1|TRBD1
CSAQKGTAKYEQYF
TGCAGTGCCCAAAAGGGGACAGCAAAGTACGAGCAGTACTTC
>TRBJ2-7|few|TRBV7-9|.
CASSFSRTGEQYF
TGTGCCAGCAGCTTCTCCAGGACGGGCGAGCAGTACTTC
>TRBJ2-3|.|TRBV5-1|TRBD2
CASQTTSGGIHTQYF
TGCGCCAGCCAAACGACTAGCGGGGGTATTCATACGCAGTATTTT
>TRBJ2-2|few|TRBV29-1|TRBD1
CSVDYTDRDTGELFF
TGCAGCGTTGACTATACCGACAGGGACACCGGGGAGCTGTTTTTT
>TRBJ2-1|few|TRBV5-1|TRBD1
CASSVTGYEQFF
TGCGCCAGCAGCGTGACAGGGTATGAGCAGTTCTTC
>TRBJ2-2|.|TRBV27|.
CASSLSMTGELFF
TGTGCCAGCAGTTTATCGATGACCGGGGAGCTGTTTTTT
>TRBJ1-3|few|TRBV6-1|.
CASREVPSGNTIYF
TGTGCCAGCAGGGAGGTACCCTCTGGAAACACCATATATTTT
>TRBJ2-1|.|TRBV11-3|.
CASSLGQGRQFF
TGTGCCAGCAGCTTAGGGCAGGGCCGTCAGTTCTTC
>TRBJ1-6|.|TRBV12-3/TRBV12-4|TRBD1
CASSLTGGDSPLHF
TGTGCCAGCAGCCTGACAGGGGGCGATTCACCCCTCCACTTT
>TRBJ2-3|few|TRBV29-1|.
CSVEVRPDTQYF
TGCAGCGTTGAAGTCAGGCCAGATACGCAGTATTTT
>TRBJ2-7|few|TRBV12-3/TRBV12-4|.
CASSSYGFEQYF
TGTGCCAGCAGTTCCTACGGGTTCGAGCAGTACTTC
>TRBJ2-5|.|TRBV29-1|.
CSVLRGDQETQYF
TGCAGCGTTCTCCGCGGAGATCAAGAGACCCAGTACTTC
>TRBJ1-6|.|TRBV23-1|TRBD1
CASSQQSGQGDSPLHF
TGCGCCAGCAGTCAACAGTCGGGCCAGGGGGACTCACCCCTCCACTTT
>TRBJ2-5|.|TRBV20-1|.
CSARVGPIGETQYF
TGCAGTGCTAGAGTGGGCCCAATTGGGGAGACCCAGTACTTC
>TRBJ2-3|few|TRBV20-1|.
CSARDSQRTGDTQYF
TGCAGTGCTAGAGACTCACAAAGAACGGGAGATACGCAGTATTTT
>TRBJ2-7|.|TRBV27|.
CASRPRARLGEQYF
TGTGCCAGCAGACCGAGGGCCCGTTTAGGTGAGCAGTACTTC
>TRBJ1-2|few|TRBV20-1|.
CSAREGQGLLTYGYTF
TGCAGTGCTAGAGAAGGGCAGGGTCTCCTCACCTATGGCTACACCTTC
>TRBJ1-2|.|TRBV6-6|.
CASSRTLDYGYTF
TGTGCCAGCAGCCGTACCCTGGACTATGGCTACACCTTC
>TRBJ2-3|.|TRBV15|.
CATSRDSTVGDTQYF
TGTGCCACCAGCAGAGATAGTACAGTTGGAGACACGCAGTATTTT
>TRBJ2-3|.|TRBV27|.
CASSLWGADTQYF
TGTGCCAGCAGTTTATGGGGGGCAGATACGCAGTATTTT
>TRBJ2-4|few|TRBV29-1|.
CSVEGATGPPAKNIQYF
TGCAGCGTTGAGGGGGCCACCGGGCCACCAGCCAAAAACATTCAGTACTTC
>TRBJ1-6|few|TRBV10-3|.
CAISEWTVNYNSPLHF
TGTGCCATCAGTGAGTGGACAGTTAACTATAATTCACCCCTCCACTTT
>TRBJ2-7|.|TRBV7-6|.
CASSFWGEQYF
TGTGCCAGCAGCTTCTGGGGCGAGCAGTACTTC
>TRBJ2-7|.|TRBV12-3/TRBV12-4|.
CASSLGDLPPGEQYF
TGTGCCAGCAGTTTAGGAGACCTACCCCCTGGGGAGCAGTACTTC
>TRBJ1-1|.|TRBV20-1|TRBD1
CSARRPGTVNTEAFF
TGCAGTGCTAGACGCCCCGGGACAGTGAACACTGAAGCTTTCTTT
>TRBJ2-5|few|TRBV4-2|.
CASSPRAIQETQYF
TGTGCCAGCAGCCCCCGAGCCATCCAAGAGACCCAGTACTTC
>TRBJ2-3|few|TRBV2|TRBD2
CASDSGVSTDTQYF
TGTGCCAGCGATAGCGGGGTTAGCACAGATACGCAGTATTTT
>TRBJ2-1|.|TRBV6-5|TRBD2
CASSYSLGTSGGAREQFF
TGTGCCAGCAGTTACTCTCTTGGTACCAGCGGGGGGGCAAGGGAGCAGTTCTTC
>TRBJ1-5|few|TRBV20-1|TRBD1
CSARGGQGASQPQHF
TGCAGTGCTAGAGGGGGACAGGGGGCAAGTCAGCCCCAGCATTTT
>TRBJ2-7|.|TRBV15|.
CATSRIGRAYEQYF
TGTGCCACCAGCAGAATCGGACGGGCATACGAGCAGTACTTC
>TRBJ2-7|once|TRBV5-1|.
CASSLARTGTPYEQYF
TGCGCCAGCAGCTTGGCCCGTACCGGGACACCTTACGAGCAGTACTTC